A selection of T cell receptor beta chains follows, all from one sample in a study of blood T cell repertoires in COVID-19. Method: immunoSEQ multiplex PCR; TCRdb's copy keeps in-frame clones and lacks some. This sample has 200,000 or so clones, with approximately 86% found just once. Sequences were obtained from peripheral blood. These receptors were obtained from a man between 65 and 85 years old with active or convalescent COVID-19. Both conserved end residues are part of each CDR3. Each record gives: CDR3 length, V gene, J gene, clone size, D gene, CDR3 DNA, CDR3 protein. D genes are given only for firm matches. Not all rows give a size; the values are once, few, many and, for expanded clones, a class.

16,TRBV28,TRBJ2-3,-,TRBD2,TGTGCCAGCAGTACAATAGCGGGGGGGCCCCCAGATACGCAGTATTTT,CASSTIAGGPPDTQYF
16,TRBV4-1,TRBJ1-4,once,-,TGCGCCAGCAGCCAAGCCAGGGATCCAACTAATGAAAAACTGTTTTTT,CASSQARDPTNEKLFF
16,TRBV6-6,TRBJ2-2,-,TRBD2,TGTGCCAGCAGTTACGTTTCTAGCGGGGCGACCGGGGAGCTGTTTTTT,CASSYVSSGATGELFF
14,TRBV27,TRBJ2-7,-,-,TGTGCCAGCCGTCGAGCCGGGGGTGGTTACGAGCAGTACTTC,CASRRAGGGYEQYF
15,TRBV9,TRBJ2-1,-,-,TGTGCCAGCAGCGTAGGTAGCGACCGCTACAATGAGCAGTTCTTC,CASSVGSDRYNEQFF
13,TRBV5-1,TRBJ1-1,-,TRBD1,TGCGCCAGCGGCGAGACAGGGATCCCTGAAGCTTTCTTT,CASGETGIPEAFF
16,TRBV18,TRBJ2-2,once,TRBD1,TGTGCCAGCTCACCGACTCAGGGGGCAGGGACCGGGGAGCTGTTTTTT,CASSPTQGAGTGELFF
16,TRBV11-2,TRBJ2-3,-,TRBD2,TGTGCCAGCAGCTTCTTCTCCTGGACTAGCGGAGATACGCAGTATTTT,CASSFFSWTSGDTQYF
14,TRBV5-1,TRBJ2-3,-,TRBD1,TGCGCCAGCAGCCCAGGGGGTATCACAGATACGCAGTATTTT,CASSPGGITDTQYF
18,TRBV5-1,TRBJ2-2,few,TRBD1,TGCGCCAGCAGCTTGTGGACTACCGGGACAGGGAACACCGGGGAGCTGTTTTTT,CASSLWTTGTGNTGELFF
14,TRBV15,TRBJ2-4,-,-,TGTGCCACCAGCGGCTACAGGGCCAAAAACATTCAGTACTTC,CATSGYRAKNIQYF
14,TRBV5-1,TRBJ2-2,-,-,TGCGCCAGCAGCTTGAGCACAGCCGCCGGGGAGCTGTTTTTT,CASSLSTAAGELFF
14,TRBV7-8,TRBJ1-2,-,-,TGTGCCAGCAGCCGAGCACAGGGTCCCTATGGCTACACCTTC,CASSRAQGPYGYTF
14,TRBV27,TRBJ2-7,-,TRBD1,TGTGCCAGTCGCTCTGGGGGACAGGGGCGCGAGCAGTACTTC,CASRSGGQGREQYF
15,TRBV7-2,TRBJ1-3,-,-,TGTGCCAGCAGCCCCGGGGGGGGGAACGGAAACACCATATATTTT,CASSPGGGNGNTIYF
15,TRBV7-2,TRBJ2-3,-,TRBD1,TGTGCCAGCAGCCCCGGGACAGGGGTTATAGATACGCAGTATTTT,CASSPGTGVIDTQYF
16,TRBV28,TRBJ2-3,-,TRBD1,TGTGCCAGCAGTGAGCCGGGACAGGGGGCGCAAGATACGCAGTATTTT,CASSEPGQGAQDTQYF
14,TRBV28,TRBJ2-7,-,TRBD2,TGTGCCAGCAGTTTGGGACTAGCTGCGTACGAGCAGTACTTC,CASSLGLAAYEQYF
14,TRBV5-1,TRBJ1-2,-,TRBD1,TGCGCCAGCAGCTCGGGGACAGGGCATTATGGCTACACCTTC,CASSSGTGHYGYTF
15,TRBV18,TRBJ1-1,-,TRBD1,TGTGCCAGCTCACCGGGAACAGGGGGACTCCGTGAAGCTTTCTTT,CASSPGTGGLREAFF
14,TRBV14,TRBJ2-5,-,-,TGTGCCAGCAGCGTGCGGGACAGCCAAGAGACCCAGTACTTC,CASSVRDSQETQYF
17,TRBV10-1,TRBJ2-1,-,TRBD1,TGCGCCAGCAGTGAGTCGATGGGACAGGGGCCTTACAATGAGCAGTTCTTC,CASSESMGQGPYNEQFF
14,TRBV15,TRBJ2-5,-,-,TGTGCCACCAGCAGAGGCGGGGGCTTTGAGACCCAGTACTTC,CATSRGGGFETQYF
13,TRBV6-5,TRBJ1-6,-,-,TGTGCCAGCAGTCGAGGGCGCGGATCACCCCTCCACTTT,CASSRGRGSPLHF
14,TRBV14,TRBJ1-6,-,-,TGTGCCAGCAGCCAAGCAGGGTTCGGTTCACCCCTCCACTTT,CASSQAGFGSPLHF
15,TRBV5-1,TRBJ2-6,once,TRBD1,TGCGCCAGCAGCCCGGACAGGCATGGGGCCAACGTCCTGACTTTC,CASSPDRHGANVLTF
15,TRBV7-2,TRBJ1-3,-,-,TGTGCCAGCAGCTTAGTCGCAGGCTCTGGAAACACCATATATTTT,CASSLVAGSGNTIYF
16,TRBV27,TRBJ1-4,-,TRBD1,TGTGCCAGCAGTCCAGGCAGGGGGCGTTCTAATGAAAAACTGTTTTTT,CASSPGRGRSNEKLFF
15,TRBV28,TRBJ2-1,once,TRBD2,TGTGCCAGCAATAGGGGGGGACTAGTAGACAATGAGCAGTTCTTC,CASNRGGLVDNEQFF
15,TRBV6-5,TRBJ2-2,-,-,TGTGCCAGCAGTTGGGGACAAATGAACACCGGGGAGCTGTTTTTT,CASSWGQMNTGELFF
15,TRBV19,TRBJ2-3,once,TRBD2,TGTGCCAGTAGTACCTTCCTAGCGGGTTCAGATACGCAGTATTTT,CASSTFLAGSDTQYF
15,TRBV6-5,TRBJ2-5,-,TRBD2,TGTGCCAGCAGCGAGACTAGCGGAATGGGGGAGACCCAGTACTTC,CASSETSGMGETQYF
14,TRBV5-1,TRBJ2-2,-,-,TGCGCCAGCAGCACGACAGGGAACACCGGGGAGCTGTTTTTT,CASSTTGNTGELFF
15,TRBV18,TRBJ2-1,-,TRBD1,TGTGCCAGCTCACCAGTAGGACAGGGGCTGAATGAGCAGTTCTTC,CASSPVGQGLNEQFF
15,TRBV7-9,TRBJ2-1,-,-,TGTGCCAGCAGCCACCTACGGGAGACCTACAATGAGCAGTTCTTC,CASSHLRETYNEQFF
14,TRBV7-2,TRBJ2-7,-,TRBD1,TGTGCCAGCAGCTTAGGCCTCAGGGGGAGCGAGCAGTACTTC,CASSLGLRGSEQYF
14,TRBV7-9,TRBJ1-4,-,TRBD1,TGTGCCAGCAGTCTCGGGACAGGGAATGAAAAACTGTTTTTT,CASSLGTGNEKLFF
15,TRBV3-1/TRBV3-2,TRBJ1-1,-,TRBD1,TGTGCCAGCAGCCTATTACGGACAGGGAGCACTGAAGCTTTCTTT,CASSLLRTGSTEAFF
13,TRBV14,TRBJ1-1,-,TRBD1,TGTGCCAGCAGCCAAGGACAGGGGAACGAAGCTTTCTTT,CASSQGQGNEAFF
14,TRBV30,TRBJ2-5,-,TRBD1,TGTGCCTGGAGCGGGGGCAGGGGGCCAGAGACCCAGTACTTC,CAWSGGRGPETQYF
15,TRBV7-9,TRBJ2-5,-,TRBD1,TGTGCCAGCAGCCTGGGGACAGGGGCAATGGAGACCCAGTACTTC,CASSLGTGAMETQYF
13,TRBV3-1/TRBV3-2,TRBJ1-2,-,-,TGTGCCAGCAGCCGTTATGGGGGGGATGGCTACACCTTC,CASSRYGGDGYTF
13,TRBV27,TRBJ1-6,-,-,TGTGCCAGCAGGGCGGTTTATAATTCACCCCTCCACTTT,CASRAVYNSPLHF
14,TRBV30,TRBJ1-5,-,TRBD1,TGTGCCTGGAGTGGGGACAGGGGCGGGGGGCCCCAGCATTTT,CAWSGDRGGGPQHF
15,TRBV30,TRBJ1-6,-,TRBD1,TGTGCCTGCGACAGGGGAGGTTCCTATAATTCACCCCTCCACTTT,CACDRGGSYNSPLHF
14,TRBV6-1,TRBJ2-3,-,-,TGTGCCAGCAGTGAACGGCGGGTCGCAGATACGCAGTATTTT,CASSERRVADTQYF